This T cell receptor beta chain derives from a study of spatial heterogeneity in lung cancer. Study as a whole: From matched bulk RNA-seq came a T cell module score, which showed a strong correlation with TCR transcript counts in tumor regions. Mean representation of each unique TCR and UMI combination in the raw reads exceeded 9.5 occurrences. Regarding the study as a whole: Intratumoral expanded alpha and beta TCR counts were found to track tumor mutation counts.

Germline V gene sequence: CDR1 MRHNA, CDR2 SNTAGT. The CDR3 is made up of 15 amino acids. The V gene lost 6 bases and the J gene lost 10 bases, with 19 bases spanning the gap. TCRdb re-called the 5' RACE reads through MiXCR, storing one row per CDR3 protein. In the table there are several thousand distinct CDR3 sequences, over 10% of which are singletons. Ten or more counts support this clonotype. Antigen: not known. The time point is: sample taken at primary tumor resection. Here the sequenced sample was lung tumor tissue, taken at surgery. V gene TRBV6-4 combines with J gene TRBJ1-6, with D tentatively TRBD1 (5 bases). The receptor's source is a female donor with early-stage non-small cell lung cancer. DNA of the CDR3: TGTGCCAGCAGCAACCTACACCAGGGAGGATCACCCCTCCACTTT. Protein product: CASSNLHQGGSPLHF.